The rows below give T cell receptor beta chains drawn from one sample of a study of Tregs in tolerant kidney transplant recipients. Measured with immunoSEQ multiplex PCR; TCRdb has only the in-frame clones, and not every one. Among 200,000 to 300,000 clones listed, approximately 84% were seen once. Material for sequencing was CD4+ T cells from blood. These receptor sequences come from a human donor in good health. CDR3s include the opening cysteine and the closing phenylalanine or tryptophan. A D gene is named only where the DNA matches it firmly. Part of the rows lack a size; the others show once, few, many or a class for expanded clones.

abundance	j_gene	v_gene	d_gene	CDR3aa	CDR3nt
-	TRBJ2-1	TRBV7-2	-	CASTLHLSSYNEQFF	TGTGCCAGCACCCTCCACCTCAGCTCCTACAATGAGCAGTTCTTC
few	TRBJ2-7	TRBV6-1	TRBD2	CASSEVGTTSEQYF	TGTGCCAGCAGTGAGGTTGGGACTACCTCTGAGCAGTACTTC
-	TRBJ1-1	TRBV4-2	TRBD1	CASSSRRTGGSSTEAFF	TGTGCCAGCAGCTCTCGCCGGACAGGGGGCTCTAGCACTGAAGCTTTCTTT
once	TRBJ1-2	TRBV7-3	TRBD1	CASSPGTGHYGYTF	TGTGCCAGCAGCCCGGGGACAGGCCACTATGGCTACACCTTC
-	TRBJ2-7	TRBV15	-	CATSIRQAGMQYF	TGTGCCACCAGCATTAGACAGGCGGGCATGCAGTACTTC
-	TRBJ2-7	TRBV9	-	CASSVDSVTEQYF	TGTGCCAGCAGCGTAGATTCAGTAACCGAGCAGTACTTC
-	TRBJ1-2	TRBV9	-	CASSVDGGYTF	TGTGCCAGCAGCGTAGATGGGGGCTACACCTTC
-	TRBJ1-5	TRBV10-3	-	CAISPGFLSNQPQHF	TGTGCCATCAGCCCGGGATTCCTAAGCAATCAGCCCCAGCATTTT
-	TRBJ1-1	TRBV7-9	-	CASSLGSGAGEAFF	TGTGCCAGCAGCTTAGGGTCGGGGGCTGGTGAAGCTTTCTTT
-	TRBJ1-6	TRBV15	-	CATSRGGDAFDSPLHF	TGTGCCACCAGCAGAGGAGGGGACGCCTTCGATTCACCCCTCCACTTT
-	TRBJ2-5	TRBV18	-	CASSQGLGETQYF	TGTGCCAGCTCGCAGGGTCTAGGGGAGACCCAGTACTTC
-	TRBJ2-7	TRBV27	-	CASSPFGRRLSYEQYF	TGTGCCAGCAGTCCCTTTGGGCGGAGGCTCTCCTACGAGCAGTACTTC
-	TRBJ1-5	TRBV19	-	CASWPGTLHNQPQHF	TGTGCCAGTTGGCCCGGGACACTCCACAATCAGCCCCAGCATTTT
-	TRBJ2-3	TRBV2	TRBD1	CASSEGTGARFDRDTQYF	TGTGCCAGCAGTGAAGGGACAGGGGCCCGGTTTGATCGGGATACGCAGTATTTT
-	TRBJ1-5	TRBV7-9	-	CASSREGGGPNQPQHF	TGTGCCAGCAGCCGAGAGGGTGGGGGCCCCAATCAGCCCCAGCATTTT
-	TRBJ2-5	TRBV27	TRBD2	CASSSLQGLAGAETQYF	TGTGCCAGCAGTTCCCTTCAGGGACTAGCGGGAGCGGAGACCCAGTACTTC
-	TRBJ2-1	TRBV11-2	TRBD1	CASSLSFDRGDNEQFF	TGTGCCAGCAGCTTATCCTTTGACAGGGGTGACAATGAGCAGTTCTTC
-	TRBJ2-1	TRBV11-3	-	CASSSQSAAGVAEQFF	TGTGCCAGCAGCTCTCAGAGTGCCGCCGGAGTGGCTGAGCAGTTCTTC
-	TRBJ1-1	TRBV28	-	CASSLGNTEAFF	TGTGCCAGCAGTTTGGGGAACACTGAAGCTTTCTTT
once	TRBJ2-2	TRBV7-9	-	CASSSGISSTGELFF	TGTGCCAGCAGCTCTGGGATATCGAGCACCGGGGAGCTGTTTTTT
-	TRBJ2-7	TRBV25-1	-	CASSELTGAGEGYEQYF	TGTGCCAGCAGTGAATTAACAGGGGCGGGAGAGGGTTACGAGCAGTACTTC
-	TRBJ2-7	TRBV6-5	TRBD1	CASSLGTGPYEQYF	TGTGCCAGCAGTCTCGGGACAGGCCCGTACGAGCAGTACTTC
-	TRBJ2-1	TRBV18	TRBD2	CASSPLPVSGRRAYNEQFF	TGTGCCAGCTCACCACTGCCTGTCAGCGGGAGAAGGGCATACAATGAGCAGTTCTTC
-	TRBJ2-2	TRBV6-6	-	CASSHMRGGTGELFF	TGTGCCAGCAGCCATATGAGGGGTGGCACCGGGGAGCTGTTTTTT
-	TRBJ1-5	TRBV19	-	CASSGVGQKNQPQHF	TGTGCCAGTAGTGGAGTCGGACAGAAGAATCAGCCCCAGCATTTT
-	TRBJ2-5	TRBV12-5	-	CASAVQETQYF	TGTGCTAGTGCAGTTCAAGAGACCCAGTACTTC
-	TRBJ1-5	TRBV30	-	CAWGRQADQPQHF	TGCGCCTGGGGTCGACAGGCGGATCAGCCCCAGCACTTT
-	TRBJ2-5	TRBV27	TRBD2	CASSPPGLAGLQETQYF	TGTGCCAGCAGCCCCCCAGGGCTAGCGGGACTCCAAGAGACCCAGTACTTC
-	TRBJ1-2	TRBV9	-	CASSASFSYGYTF	TGTGCCAGCAGCGCCAGTTTTAGCTATGGCTACACCTTC